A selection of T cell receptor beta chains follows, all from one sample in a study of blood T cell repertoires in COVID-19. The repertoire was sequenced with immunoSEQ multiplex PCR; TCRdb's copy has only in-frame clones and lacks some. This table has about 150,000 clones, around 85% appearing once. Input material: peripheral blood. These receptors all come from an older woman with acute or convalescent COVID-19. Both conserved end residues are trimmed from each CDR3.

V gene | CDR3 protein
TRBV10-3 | AISGQLAGLTDTQY
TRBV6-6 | ASSYLTGLNQPQH
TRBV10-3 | AISEGGTGANYGYT
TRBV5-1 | ASSSQTRVYEQY
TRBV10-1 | ASSVYAIRWTQY
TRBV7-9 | ASSDGTGAVTEAF
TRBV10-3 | AIRQGAVNTEAF
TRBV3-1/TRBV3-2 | ASSQEVSGAPNTGELF
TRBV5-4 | ASSLLSGTGGDGYT
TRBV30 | AWSPRQGFNTEAF
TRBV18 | ASSTVRGTNEKLF
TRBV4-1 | ASSQVHRTSTDTQY
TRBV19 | ASRARTSTDTQY
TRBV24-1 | ATSDFFSGYT
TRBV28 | ASSPSFDRVFRYGYT
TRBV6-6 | ASSLKTGELF
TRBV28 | ATSLAGDSTDTQY
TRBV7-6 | ASSLARGLTSGAPQETQY
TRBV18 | ASSPPVELAATSSYNEQF
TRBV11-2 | ASSPPLGDSSGNTIY
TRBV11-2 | ATGIIQPGANVLT
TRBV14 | ASSPVGAGGANGYT
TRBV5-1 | ASSRRQGSSGNTIY
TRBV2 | ASIAELQETQY
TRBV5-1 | ASSLFSGGETQY
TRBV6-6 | ASSYYMASGTNEQF
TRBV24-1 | ATSDTTGFGGYT
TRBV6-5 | ASSYGGNNQPQH
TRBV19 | ATSRDGGGNTEAF
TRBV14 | ASSQAGTGGSAY
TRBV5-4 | ASSLFGGENTGELF
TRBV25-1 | ASSDSPRLGYT
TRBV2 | ASSEAVNTEAF
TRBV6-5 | ASRTTGTNYNEQF
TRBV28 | ASSPGTVGAYYGYT
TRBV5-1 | ASSPGQGRTGELF
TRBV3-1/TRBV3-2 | ASSHLGRGASGNTIY
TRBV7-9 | ASSRGTGGSSTEAF
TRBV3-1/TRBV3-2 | ASSPGTDQETQY
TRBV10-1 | ASSESLGPLGHTDTQY
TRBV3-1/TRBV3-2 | ASSQNTGWETQY
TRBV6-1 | ASSEHGGLAKNIQY
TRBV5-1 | ASSRDRPLKTQY
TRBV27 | ASSLRQGAGNTIY
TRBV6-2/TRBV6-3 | ASSYSPLRQGTYNEQF
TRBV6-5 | ASSRQGPYEQY
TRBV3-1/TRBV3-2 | ASSPAGTGDYEQY
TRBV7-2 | ASSTLGGRRGEVAYEQY
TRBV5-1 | ASSLVGSGKDIQY
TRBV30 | AWSVRRTGGTGELF
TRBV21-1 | ASSKMGPSGQNTEAF
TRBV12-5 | ASGPGQGAYEQY
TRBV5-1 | ASGPATRTDTQY
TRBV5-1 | ASSLGDRGQPQH
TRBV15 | ATSRLSGGADEQY
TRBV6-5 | ASLFLRAGNTEAF
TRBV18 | ASSPPPGNTIY
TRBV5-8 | ASSSFAGTYNSPLH